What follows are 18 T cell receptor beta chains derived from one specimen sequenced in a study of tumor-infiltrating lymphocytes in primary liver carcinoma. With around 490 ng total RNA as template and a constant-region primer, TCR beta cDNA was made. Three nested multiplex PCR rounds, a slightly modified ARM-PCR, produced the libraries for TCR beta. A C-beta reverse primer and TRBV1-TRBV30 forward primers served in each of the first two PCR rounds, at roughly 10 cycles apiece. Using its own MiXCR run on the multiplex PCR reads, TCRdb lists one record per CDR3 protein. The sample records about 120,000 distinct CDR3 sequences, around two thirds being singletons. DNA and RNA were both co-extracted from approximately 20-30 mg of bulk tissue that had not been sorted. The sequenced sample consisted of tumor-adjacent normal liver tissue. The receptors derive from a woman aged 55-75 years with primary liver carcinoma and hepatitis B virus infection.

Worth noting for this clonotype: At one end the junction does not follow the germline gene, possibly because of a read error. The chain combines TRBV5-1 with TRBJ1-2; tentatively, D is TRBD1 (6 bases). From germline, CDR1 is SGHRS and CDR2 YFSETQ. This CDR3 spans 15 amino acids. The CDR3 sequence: CASSDFLGHNYGYIF. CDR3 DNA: TGCGCCAGCAGCGACTTCTTGGGACACAACTATGGCTACATCTTC. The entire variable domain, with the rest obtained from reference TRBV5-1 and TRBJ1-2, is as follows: KAGVTQTPRYLIKTRGQQVTLSCSPISGHRSVSWYQQTPGQGLQFLFEYFSETQRNKGNFPGRFSGRQFSNSRSEMNVSTLELGDSALYLCASSDFLGHNYGYIFGSGTRLTVV.

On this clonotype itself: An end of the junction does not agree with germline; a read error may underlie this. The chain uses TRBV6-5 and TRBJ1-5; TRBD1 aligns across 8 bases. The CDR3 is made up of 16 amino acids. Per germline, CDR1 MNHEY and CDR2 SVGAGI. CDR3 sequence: CASRPRQGLTNQPHQF. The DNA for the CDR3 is TGTGCCAGCAGACCCCGACAGGGGCTAACCAATCAGCCCCATCAATTT.

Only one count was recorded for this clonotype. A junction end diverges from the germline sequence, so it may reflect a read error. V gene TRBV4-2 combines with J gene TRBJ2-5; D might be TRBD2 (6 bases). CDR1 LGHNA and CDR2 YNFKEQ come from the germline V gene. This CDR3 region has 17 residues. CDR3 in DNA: TGTGCCAACAGCCAAGATCATCGCGGGACCCGCCTAGAGACCCAGTACTTC. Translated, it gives CANSQDHRGTRLETQYF.

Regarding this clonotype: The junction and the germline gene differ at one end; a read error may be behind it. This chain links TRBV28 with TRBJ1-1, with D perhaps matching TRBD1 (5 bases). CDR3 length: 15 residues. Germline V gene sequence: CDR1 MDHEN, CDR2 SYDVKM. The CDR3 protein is CAGSLDVRESTEAFF. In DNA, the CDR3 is TGTGCCGGCAGTTTAGATGTCAGGGAGAGCACTGAAGCTTTCTTT.

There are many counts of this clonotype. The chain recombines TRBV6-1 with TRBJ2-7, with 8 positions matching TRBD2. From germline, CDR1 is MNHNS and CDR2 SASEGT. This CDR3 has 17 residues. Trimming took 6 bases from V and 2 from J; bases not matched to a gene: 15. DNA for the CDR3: TGTGCCAGCAGGAAATTACCAGGACTAGCCGATGCCTACGAGCAGTACTTC. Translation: CASRKLPGLADAYEQYF.

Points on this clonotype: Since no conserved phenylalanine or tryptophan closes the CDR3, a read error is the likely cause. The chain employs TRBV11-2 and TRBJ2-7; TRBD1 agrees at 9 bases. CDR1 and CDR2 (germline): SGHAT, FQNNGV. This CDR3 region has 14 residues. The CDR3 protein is CVSSRTGDSSEQYS. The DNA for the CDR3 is TGTGTCAGCAGCAGGACAGGGGATAGCTCCGAGCAGTACTCC.

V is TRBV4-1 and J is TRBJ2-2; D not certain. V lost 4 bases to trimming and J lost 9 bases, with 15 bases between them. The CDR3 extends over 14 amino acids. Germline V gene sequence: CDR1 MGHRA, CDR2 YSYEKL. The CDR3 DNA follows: TGCGCCAGCAGCCCAGGAAGTAGTGCCTGGGAGCTGTTTTTT. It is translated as CASSPGSSAWELFF.

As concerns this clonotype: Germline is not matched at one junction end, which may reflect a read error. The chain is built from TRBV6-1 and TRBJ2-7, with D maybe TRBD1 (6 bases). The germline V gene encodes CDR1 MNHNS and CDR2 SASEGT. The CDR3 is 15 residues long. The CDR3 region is CASSEFNRVAYEQYF. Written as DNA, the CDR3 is TGTGCCAGCAGTGAATTTAACAGGGTAGCATACGAGCAATACTTC.

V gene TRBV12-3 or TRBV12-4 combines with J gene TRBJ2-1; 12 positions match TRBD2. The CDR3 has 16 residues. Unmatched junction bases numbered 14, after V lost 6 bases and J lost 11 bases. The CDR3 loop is CASSRVRTSGTYKQFF. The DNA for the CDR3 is TGTGCCAGCAGCCGCGTCAGGACTAGCGGGACCTATAAGCAGTTCTTC.

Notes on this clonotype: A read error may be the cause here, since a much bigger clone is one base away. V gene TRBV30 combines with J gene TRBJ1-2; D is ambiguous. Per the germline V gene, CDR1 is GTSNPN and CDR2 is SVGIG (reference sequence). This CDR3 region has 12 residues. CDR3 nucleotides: TGTGCCTGGAGTGACACTGACTATGACTACACCTTC. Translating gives CAWSDTDYDYTF. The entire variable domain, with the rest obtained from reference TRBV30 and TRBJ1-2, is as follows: SQTIHQWPATLVQPVGSPLSLECTVEGTSNPNLYWYRQAAGRGLQLLFYSVGIGQISSEVPQNLSASRPQDRQFILSSKKLLLSDSGFYLCAWSDTDYDYTFGSGTRLTVV.

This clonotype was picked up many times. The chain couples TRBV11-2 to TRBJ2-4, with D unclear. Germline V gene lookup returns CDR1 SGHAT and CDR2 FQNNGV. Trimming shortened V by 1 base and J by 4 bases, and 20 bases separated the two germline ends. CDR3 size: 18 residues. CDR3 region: CASSLVMGSVTLKNIQYF. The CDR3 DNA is TGTGCCAGCAGCTTAGTGATGGGTTCGGTAACCCTAAAAAACATTCAGTACTTC. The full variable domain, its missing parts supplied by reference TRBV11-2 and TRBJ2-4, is EAGVAQSPRYKIIEKRQSVAFWCNPISGHATLYWYQQILGQGPKLLIQFQNNGVVDDSQLPKDRFSAERLKGVDSTLKIQPAKLEDSAVYLCASSLVMGSVTLKNIQYFGAGTRLSVL.

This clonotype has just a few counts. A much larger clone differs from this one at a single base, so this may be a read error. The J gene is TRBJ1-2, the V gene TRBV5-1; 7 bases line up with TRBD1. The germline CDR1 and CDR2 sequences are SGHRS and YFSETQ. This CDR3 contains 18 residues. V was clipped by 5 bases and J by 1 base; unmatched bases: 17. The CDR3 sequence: CASSPNAGGTNLNYGYTF. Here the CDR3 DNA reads TGCGCCAGCAGTCCGAATGCAGGGGGGACGAATCTTAACTATGGCTACACCTTC. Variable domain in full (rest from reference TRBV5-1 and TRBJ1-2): KAGVTQTPRYLIKTRGQQVTLSCSPISGHRSVSWYQQTPGQGLQFLFEYFSETQRNKGNFPGRFSGRQFSNSRSEMNVSTLELGDSALYLCASSPNAGGTNLNYGYTFGSGTRLTVV.

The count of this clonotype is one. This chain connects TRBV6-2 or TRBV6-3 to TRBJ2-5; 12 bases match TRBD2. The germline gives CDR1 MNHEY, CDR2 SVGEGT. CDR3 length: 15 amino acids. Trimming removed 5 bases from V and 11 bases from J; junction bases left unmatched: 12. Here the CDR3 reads CASSMRTSGARAQYF. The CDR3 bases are TGTGCCAGCAGTATGCGGACTAGCGGGGCACGTGCGCAGTACTTC.

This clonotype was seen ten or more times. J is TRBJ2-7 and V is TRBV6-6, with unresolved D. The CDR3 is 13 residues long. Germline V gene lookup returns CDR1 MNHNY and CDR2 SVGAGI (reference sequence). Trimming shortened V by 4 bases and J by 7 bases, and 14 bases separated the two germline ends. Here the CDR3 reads CASSSLGRSEQYF. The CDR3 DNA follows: TGTGCCAGCAGTTCCCTCGGACGGAGTGAGCAGTACTTC.

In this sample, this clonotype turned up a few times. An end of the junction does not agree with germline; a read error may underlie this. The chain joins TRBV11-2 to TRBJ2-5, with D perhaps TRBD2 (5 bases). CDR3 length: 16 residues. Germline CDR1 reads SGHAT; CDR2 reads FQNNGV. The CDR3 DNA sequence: TGTGTCAGCAGCTTACGGCTAGCAGAGTACCGAGAGACCCAGTACTTC. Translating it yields CVSSLRLAEYRETQYF.

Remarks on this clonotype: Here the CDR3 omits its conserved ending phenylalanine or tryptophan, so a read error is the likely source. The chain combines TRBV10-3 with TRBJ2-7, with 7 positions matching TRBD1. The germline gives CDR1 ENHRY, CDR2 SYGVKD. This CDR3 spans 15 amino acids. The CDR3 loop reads CAICESTGRTYEQYL. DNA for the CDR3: TGTGCCATCTGTGAGTCGACAGGGCGTACCTACGAGCAGTACCTC.

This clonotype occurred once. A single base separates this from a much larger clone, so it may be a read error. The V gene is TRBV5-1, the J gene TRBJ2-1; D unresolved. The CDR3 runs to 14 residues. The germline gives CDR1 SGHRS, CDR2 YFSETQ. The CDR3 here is CANSLGETYNEQFF. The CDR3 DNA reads TGCGCCAACAGCTTGGGCGAAACCTACAATGAGCAGTTCTTC. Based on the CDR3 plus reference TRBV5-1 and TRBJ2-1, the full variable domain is KAGVTQTPRYLIKTRGQQVTLSCSPISGHRSVSWYQQTPGQGLQFLFEYFSETQRNKGNFPGRFSGRQFSNSRSEMNVSTLELGDSALYLCANSLGETYNEQFFGPGTRLTVL.

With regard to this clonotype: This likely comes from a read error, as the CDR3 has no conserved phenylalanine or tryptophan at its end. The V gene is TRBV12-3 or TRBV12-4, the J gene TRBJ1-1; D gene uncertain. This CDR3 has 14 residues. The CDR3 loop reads CASRLGKMNTGAFL. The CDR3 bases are TGTGCCAGCCGTTTGGGCAAAATGAACACTGGAGCTTTCCTT.